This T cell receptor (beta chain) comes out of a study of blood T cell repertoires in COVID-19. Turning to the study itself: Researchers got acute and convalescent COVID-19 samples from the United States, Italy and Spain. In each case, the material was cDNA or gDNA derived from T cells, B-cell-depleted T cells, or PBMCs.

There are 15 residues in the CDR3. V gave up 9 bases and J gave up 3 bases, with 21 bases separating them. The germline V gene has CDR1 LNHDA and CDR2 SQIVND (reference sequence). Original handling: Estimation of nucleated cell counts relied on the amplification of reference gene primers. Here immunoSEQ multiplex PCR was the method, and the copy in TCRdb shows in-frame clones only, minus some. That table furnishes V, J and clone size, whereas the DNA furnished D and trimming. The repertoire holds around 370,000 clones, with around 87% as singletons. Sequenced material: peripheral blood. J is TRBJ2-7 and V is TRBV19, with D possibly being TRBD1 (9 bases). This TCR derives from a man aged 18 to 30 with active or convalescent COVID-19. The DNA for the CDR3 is TGTGCCAGCCGGGGGGGGGACAGGGCCATCTACGAGCAGTACTTC. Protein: CASRGGDRAIYEQYF.